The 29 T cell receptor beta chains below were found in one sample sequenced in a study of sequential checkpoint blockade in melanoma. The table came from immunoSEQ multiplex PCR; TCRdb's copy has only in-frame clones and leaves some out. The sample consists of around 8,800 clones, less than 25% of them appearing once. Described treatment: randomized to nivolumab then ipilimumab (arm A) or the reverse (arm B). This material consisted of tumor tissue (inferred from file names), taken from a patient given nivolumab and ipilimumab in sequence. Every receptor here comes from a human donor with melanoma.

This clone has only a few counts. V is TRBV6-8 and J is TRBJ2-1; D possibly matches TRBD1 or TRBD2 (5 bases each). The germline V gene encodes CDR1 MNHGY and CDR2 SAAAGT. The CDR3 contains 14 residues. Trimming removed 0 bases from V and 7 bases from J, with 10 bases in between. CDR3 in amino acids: CASSYSTRGNEQFF. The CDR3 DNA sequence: TGTGCCAGCAGTTACTCGACGAGGGGAAATGAGCAGTTCTTC.

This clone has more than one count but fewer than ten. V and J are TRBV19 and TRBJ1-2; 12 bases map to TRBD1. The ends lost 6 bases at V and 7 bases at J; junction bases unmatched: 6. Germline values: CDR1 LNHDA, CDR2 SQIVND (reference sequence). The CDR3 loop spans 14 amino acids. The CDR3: CASSRDRGLGGYTF. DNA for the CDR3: TGTGCCAGTAGCCGGGACAGGGGGCTAGGTGGCTACACCTTC.

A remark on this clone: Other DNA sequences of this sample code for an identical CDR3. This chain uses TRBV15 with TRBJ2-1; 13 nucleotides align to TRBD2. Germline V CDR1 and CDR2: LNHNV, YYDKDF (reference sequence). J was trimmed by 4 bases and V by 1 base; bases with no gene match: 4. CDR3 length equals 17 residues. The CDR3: CATSRARTSGGYNEQFF. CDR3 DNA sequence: TGTGCCACCAGCAGAGCCAGGACTAGCGGGGGTTACAATGAGCAGTTCTTC.

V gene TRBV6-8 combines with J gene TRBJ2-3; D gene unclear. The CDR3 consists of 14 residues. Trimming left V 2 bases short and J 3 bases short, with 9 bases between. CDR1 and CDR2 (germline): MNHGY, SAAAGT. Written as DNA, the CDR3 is TGTGCCAGCAGTTACACAGACACAACAGATACGCAGTATTTT. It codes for CASSYTDTTDTQYF.

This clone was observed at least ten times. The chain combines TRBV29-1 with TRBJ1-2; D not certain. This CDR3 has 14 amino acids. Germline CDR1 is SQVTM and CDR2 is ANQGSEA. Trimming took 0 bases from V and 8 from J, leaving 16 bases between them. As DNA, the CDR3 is TGCAGCGTTGAAGATCTTAAGATTTTTGAAGGCTACACCTTC. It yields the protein CSVEDLKIFEGYTF.

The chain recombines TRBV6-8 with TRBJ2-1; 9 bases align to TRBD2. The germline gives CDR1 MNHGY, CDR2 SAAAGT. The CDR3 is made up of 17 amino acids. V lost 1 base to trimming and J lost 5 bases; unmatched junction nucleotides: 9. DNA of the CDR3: TGTGCCAGCAGTTACTTGCCTACTAGCGGGCTCAACAATGAGCAGTTCTTC. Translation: CASSYLPTSGLNNEQFF.

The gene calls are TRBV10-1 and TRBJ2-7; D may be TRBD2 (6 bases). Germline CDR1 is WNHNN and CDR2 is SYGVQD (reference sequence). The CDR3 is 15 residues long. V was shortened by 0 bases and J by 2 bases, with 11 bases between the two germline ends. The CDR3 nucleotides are TGCGCCAGCAGTGAGTCGGGACTGCCACCCTACGAGCAGTACTTC. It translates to CASSESGLPPYEQYF.

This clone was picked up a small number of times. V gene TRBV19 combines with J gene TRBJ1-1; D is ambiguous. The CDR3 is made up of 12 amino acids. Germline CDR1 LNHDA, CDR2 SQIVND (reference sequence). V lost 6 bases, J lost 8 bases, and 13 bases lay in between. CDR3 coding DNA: TGTGCCAGTAGGTGGGGAGTCGTCGAAGCTTTCTTT. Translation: CASRWGVVEAFF.

The DNA of the CDR3 is TGCGCCAGCAGCTCGCTTCCGGGACTAGCGGGAGGCACGCAAGAGACCCAGTACTTC. It translates to CASSSLPGLAGGTQETQYF. V and J are TRBV5-1 and TRBJ2-5, with 15 bases aligning to TRBD2. This CDR3 is built from 19 residues. The V segment lost 3 bases and the J segment 2 bases; nucleotides outside the gene matches: 11. In germline, CDR1 is SGHRS, CDR2 YFSETQ.

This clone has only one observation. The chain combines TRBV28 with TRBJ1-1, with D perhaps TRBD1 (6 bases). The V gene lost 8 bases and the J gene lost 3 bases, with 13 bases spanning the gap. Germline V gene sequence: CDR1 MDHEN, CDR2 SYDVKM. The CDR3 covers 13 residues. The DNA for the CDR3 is TGTGCCAGCGGGGGGGGCCGGTACACTGAAGCTTTCTTT. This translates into CASGGGRYTEAFF.

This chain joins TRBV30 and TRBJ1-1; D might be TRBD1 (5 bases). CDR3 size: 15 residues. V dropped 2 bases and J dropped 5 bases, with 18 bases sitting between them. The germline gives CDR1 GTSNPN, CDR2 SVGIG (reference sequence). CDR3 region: CAWSPGALVGTEAFF. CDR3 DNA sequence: TGTGCCTGGAGTCCCGGGGCCCTAGTTGGGACTGAAGCTTTCTTT.

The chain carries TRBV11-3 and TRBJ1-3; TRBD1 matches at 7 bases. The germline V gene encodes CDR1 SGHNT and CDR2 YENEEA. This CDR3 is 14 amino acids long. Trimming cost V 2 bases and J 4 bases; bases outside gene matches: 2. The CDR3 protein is CASSLKTGGNTIYF. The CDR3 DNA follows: TGTGCCAGCAGCTTAAAGACAGGGGGAAACACCATATATTTT.

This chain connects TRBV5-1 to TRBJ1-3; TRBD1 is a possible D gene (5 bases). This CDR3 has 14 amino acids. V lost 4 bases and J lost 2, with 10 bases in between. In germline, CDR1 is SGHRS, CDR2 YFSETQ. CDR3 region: CASSLGTTGNTIYF. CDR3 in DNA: TGCGCCAGCAGCCTCGGGACGACTGGAAACACCATATATTTT.

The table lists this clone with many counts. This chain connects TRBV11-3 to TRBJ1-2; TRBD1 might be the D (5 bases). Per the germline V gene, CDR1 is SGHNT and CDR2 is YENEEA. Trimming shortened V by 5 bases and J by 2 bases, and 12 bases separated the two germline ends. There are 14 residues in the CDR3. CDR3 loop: CASSQWEGNYGYTF. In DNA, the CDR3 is TGTGCCAGCAGCCAATGGGAGGGGAACTATGGCTACACCTTC.

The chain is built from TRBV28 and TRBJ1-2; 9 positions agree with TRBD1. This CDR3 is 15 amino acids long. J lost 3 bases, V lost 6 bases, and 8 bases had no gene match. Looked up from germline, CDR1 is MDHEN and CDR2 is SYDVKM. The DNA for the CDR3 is TGTGCCAGCAGACTACAGGGGGCCCGCGACTATGGCTACACCTTC. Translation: CASRLQGARDYGYTF.

The CDR3 region has the DNA TGTGCCAGCAGCTCCAGACAGTCACCATCTGGAAACACCATATATTTT. It encodes CASSSRQSPSGNTIYF. V is TRBV7-6 and J is TRBJ1-3, with a tentative D call TRBD1 (5 bases). CDR1 and CDR2 from the germline V gene are SGHVS and FNYEAQ. There are 16 residues in the CDR3. V gave up 4 bases and J gave up 1 base, with 14 bases separating them.

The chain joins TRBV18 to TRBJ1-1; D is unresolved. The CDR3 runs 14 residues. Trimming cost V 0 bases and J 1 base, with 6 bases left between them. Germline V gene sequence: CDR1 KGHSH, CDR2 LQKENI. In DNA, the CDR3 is TGTGCCAGCTCACCACCTAACGGGAACACTGAAGCTTTCTTT. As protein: CASSPPNGNTEAFF.

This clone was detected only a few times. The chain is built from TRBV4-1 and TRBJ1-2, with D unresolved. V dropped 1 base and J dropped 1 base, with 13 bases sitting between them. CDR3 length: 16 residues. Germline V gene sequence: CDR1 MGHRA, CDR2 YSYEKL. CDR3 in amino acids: CASSQGPRPLNYGYTF. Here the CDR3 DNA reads TGCGCCAGCAGCCAAGGCCCCCGACCACTTAACTATGGCTACACCTTC.

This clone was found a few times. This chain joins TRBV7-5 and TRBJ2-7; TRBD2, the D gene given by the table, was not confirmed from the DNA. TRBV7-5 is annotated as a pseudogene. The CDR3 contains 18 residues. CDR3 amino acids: CASSPLVLAGTSSYEQYF. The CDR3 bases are TGTGCCAGCAGCCCGTTGGTACTAGCGGGAACGAGCTCCTACGAGCAGTACTTC.

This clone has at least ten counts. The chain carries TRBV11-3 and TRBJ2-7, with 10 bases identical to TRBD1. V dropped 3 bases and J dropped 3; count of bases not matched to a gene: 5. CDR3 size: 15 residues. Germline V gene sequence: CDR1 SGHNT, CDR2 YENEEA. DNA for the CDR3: TGTGCCAGCAGCTTGGGGGGGACAGGGGACTACGAGCAGTACTTC. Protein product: CASSLGGTGDYEQYF.

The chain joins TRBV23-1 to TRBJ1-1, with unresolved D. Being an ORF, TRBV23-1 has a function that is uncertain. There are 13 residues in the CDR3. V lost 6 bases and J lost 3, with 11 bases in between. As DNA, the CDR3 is TGCGCCAGCAGCCTGATTCGGGACACTGAAGCTTTCTTT. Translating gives CASSLIRDTEAFF.

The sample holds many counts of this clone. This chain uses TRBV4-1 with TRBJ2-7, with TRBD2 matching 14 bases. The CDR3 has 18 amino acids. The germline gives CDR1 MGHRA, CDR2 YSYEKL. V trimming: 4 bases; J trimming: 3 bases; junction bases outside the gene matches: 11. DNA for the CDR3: TGCGCCAGCAGCCCAAGGACTAGCGGGAGGACTCCTCTCTACGAGCAGTACTTC. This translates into CASSPRTSGRTPLYEQYF.

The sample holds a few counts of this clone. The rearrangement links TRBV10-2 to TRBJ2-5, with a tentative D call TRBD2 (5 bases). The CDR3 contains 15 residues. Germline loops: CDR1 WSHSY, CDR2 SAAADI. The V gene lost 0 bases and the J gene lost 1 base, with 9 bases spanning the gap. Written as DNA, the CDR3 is TGCGCCAGCAGTGAGTCGAGCGGCTTCCAAGAGACCCAGTACTTC. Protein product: CASSESSGFQETQYF.

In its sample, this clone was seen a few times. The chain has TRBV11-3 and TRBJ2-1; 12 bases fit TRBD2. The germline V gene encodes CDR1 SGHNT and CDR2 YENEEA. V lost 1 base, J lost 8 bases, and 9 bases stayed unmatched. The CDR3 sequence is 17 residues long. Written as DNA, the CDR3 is TGTGCCAGCAGCTTAGTATTACCACTAGCGGGAGGTGATGAGCAGTTCTTC. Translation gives CASSLVLPLAGGDEQFF.

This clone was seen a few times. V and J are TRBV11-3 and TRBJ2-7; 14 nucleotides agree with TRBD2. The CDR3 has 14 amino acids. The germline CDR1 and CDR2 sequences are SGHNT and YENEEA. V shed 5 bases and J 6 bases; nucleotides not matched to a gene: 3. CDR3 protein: CASSPGLAGAEQYF. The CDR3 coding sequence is TGTGCCAGCAGCCCGGGACTAGCGGGAGCCGAGCAGTACTTC.

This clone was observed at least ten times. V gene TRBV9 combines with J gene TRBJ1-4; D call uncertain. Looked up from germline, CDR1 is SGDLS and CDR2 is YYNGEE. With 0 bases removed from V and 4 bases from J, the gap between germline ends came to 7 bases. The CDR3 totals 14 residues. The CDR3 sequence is CASSVDPINEKLFF. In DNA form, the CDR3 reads TGTGCCAGCAGCGTAGATCCGATTAATGAAAAACTGTTTTTT.

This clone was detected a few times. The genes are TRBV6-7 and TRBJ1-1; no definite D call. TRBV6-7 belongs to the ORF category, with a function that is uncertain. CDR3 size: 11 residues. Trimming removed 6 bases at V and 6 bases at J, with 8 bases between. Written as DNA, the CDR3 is TGTGCCAGCAGCCCCAGCGCTGAAGCTTTCTTT. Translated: CASSPSAEAFF.

CDR3 in amino acids: CASSTSGGRVYEQYF. CDR3 coding DNA: TGTGCCAGCAGTACCTCCGGGGGGAGGGTCTACGAGCAGTACTTC. The chain is built from TRBV6-8 and TRBJ2-7; 7 nucleotides agree with TRBD2. Germline CDR1 MNHGY, CDR2 SAAAGT. With V trimmed by 5 bases and J by 3 bases, 10 bases remained unmatched. There are 15 residues in the CDR3.

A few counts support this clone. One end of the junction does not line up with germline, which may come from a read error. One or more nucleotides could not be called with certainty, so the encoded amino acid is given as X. CDR3 nucleotides: TGTGCCARTAGTGCAGGGGGCCTCCGGGAGCAGTACTTC. Translated, it gives CAXSAGGLREQYF. This sequence joins TRBV19 and TRBJ2-7, with 8 bases identical to TRBD1. CDR1 and CDR2 (germline): LNHDA, SQIVND (reference sequence). The CDR3 covers 13 residues.